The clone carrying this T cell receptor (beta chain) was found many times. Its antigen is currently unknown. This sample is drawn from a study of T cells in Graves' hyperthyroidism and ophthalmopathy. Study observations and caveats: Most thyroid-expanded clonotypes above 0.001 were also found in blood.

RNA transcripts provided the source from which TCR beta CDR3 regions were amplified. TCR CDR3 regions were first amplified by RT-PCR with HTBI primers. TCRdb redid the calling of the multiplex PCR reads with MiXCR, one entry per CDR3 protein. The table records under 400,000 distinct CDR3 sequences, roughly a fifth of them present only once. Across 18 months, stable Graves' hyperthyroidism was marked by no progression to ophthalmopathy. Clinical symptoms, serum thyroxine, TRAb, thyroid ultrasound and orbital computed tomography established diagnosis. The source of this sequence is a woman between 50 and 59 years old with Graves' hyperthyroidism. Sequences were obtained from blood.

The CDR3, as DNA: TGCGCCAGCAGCACCAACCTAGGGGGGCCTGGGGAGCAGTACTTC. This sequence encodes CASSTNLGGPGEQYF. The V and J genes are TRBV5-1 and TRBJ2-7, with D perhaps assigned TRBD1 or TRBD2 (6 bases each). Germline CDR1 SGHRS, CDR2 YFSETQ. The CDR3 loop spans 15 amino acids. V was trimmed by 4 bases and J by 7 bases, leaving 21 bases between them.